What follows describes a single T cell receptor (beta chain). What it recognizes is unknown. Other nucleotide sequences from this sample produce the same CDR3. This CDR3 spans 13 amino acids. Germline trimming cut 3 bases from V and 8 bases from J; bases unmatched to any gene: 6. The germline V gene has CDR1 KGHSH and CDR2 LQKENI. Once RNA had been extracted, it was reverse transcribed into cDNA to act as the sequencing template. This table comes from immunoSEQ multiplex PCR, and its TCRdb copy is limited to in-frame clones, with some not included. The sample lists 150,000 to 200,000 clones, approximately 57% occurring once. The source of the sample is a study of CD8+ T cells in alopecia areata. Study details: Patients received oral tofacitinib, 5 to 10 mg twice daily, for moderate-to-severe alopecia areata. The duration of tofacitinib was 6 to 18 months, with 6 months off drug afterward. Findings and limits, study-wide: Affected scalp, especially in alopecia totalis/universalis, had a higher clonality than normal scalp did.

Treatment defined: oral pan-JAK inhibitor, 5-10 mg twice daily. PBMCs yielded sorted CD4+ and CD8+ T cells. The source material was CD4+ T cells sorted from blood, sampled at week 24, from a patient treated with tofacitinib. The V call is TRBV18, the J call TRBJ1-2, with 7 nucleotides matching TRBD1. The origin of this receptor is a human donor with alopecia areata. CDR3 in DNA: TGTGCCAGCTCACCGCGACAGGGTGACGGCTACACCTTC. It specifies CASSPRQGDGYTF.